This T cell receptor beta chain was found in a study of breast tumors, draining lymph nodes, adjacent tissues. Breast cancer patients provided tissue from their axillary draining lymph nodes. From the multiplex PCR reads, TCRdb called clonotypes with MiXCR, one entry per CDR3 protein. The repertoire holds approximately 200,000 distinct CDR3 sequences, roughly 29% seen once, with 4.3% in the top ten. V was pared by 6 bases and J by 3 bases, with 12 bases between. The CDR3 loop spans 13 amino acids. From germline, CDR1 is MNHNY and CDR2 SVGAGI (reference sequence). This clonotype was recorded at least ten times.

The chain uses TRBV6-6 and TRBJ2-7; D may be TRBD1 or TRBD2 (5 bases each). The sequence derives from a female donor with breast cancer. Some clones in this sample may be carry-over from other donors' samples. Sequencing was carried out using axillary lymph node tissue. CDR3 in DNA: TGTGCCAGCAGAAGAGGGGTTATCTACGAGCAGTACTTC. Translating gives CASRRGVIYEQYF.